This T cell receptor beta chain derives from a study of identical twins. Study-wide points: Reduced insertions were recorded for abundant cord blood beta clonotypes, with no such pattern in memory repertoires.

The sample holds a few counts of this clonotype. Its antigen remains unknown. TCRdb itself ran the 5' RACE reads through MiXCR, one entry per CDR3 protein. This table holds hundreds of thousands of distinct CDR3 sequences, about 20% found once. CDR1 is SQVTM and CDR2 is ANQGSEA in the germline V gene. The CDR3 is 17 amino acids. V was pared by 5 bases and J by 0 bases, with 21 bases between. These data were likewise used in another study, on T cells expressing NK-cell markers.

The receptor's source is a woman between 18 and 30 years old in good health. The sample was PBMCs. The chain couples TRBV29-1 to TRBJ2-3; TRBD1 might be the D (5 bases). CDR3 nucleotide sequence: TGCAGCGTTTCGGCCCTCAGCGACAGTCCTAGCACAGATACGCAGTATTTT. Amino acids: CSVSALSDSPSTDTQYF.